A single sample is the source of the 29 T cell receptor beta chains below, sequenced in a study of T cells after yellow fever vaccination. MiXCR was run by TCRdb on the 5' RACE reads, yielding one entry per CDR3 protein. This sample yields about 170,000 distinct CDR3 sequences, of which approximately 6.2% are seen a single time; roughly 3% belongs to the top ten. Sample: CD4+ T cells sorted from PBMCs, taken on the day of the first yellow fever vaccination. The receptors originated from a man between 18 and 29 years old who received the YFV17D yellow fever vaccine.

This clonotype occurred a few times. The CDR3 DNA is TGTGCCAGCAGCTTAACGAGGGAGAAAAACATTCAGTACTTC. Encoded protein: CASSLTREKNIQYF. The rearrangement uses TRBV7-8 and TRBJ2-4; tentative D call: TRBD2 (5 bases). The length of the CDR3 is 14 residues. The germline V gene encodes CDR1 SGHVS and CDR2 FQNEAQ. Deletions cut 2 bases from V and 4 bases from J, with 9 bases between.

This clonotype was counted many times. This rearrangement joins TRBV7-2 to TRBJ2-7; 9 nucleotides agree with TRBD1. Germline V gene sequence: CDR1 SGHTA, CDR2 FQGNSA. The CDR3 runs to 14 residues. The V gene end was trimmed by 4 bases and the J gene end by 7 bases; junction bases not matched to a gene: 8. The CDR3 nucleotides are TGTGCCAGCAGCTACCGGGACAGGGCAGGGGAGCAGTACTTC. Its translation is CASSYRDRAGEQYF. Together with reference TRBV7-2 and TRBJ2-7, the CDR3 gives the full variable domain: GAGVSQSPSNKVTEKGKDVELRCDPISGHTALYWYRQSLGQGLEFLIYFQGNSAPDKSGLPSDRFSAERTGGSVSTLTIQRTQQEDSAVYLCASSYRDRAGEQYFGPGTRLTVT.

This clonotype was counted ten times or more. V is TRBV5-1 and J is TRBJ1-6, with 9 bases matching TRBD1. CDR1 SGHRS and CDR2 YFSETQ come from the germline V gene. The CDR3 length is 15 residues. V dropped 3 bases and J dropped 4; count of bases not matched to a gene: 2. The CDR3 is CASSSGTGYNSPLHF. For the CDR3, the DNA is TGCGCCAGCAGCTCCGGGACAGGGTATAATTCACCCCTCCACTTT. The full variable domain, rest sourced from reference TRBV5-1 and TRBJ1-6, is KAGVTQTPRYLIKTRGQQVTLSCSPISGHRSVSWYQQTPGQGLQFLFEYFSETQRNKGNFPGRFSGRQFSNSRSEMNVSTLELGDSALYLCASSSGTGYNSPLHFGNGTRLTVT.

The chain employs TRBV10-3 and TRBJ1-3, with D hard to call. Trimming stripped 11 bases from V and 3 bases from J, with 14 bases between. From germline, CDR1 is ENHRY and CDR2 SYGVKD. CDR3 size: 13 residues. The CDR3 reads CAVSTGLGNTIYF. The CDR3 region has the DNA TGTGCCGTATCGACGGGCCTTGGAAACACCATATATTTT.

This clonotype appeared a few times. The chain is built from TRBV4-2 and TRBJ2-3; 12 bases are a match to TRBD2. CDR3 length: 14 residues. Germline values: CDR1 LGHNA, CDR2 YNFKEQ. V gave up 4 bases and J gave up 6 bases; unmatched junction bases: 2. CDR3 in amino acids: CASSPLAGGDTQYF. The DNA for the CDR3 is TGTGCCAGCAGCCCCCTAGCGGGGGGGGATACGCAGTATTTT.

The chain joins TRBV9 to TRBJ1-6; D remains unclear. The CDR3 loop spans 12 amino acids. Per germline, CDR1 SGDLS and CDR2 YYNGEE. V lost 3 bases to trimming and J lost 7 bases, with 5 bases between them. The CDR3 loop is CASSALNSPLHF. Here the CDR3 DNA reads TGTGCCAGCAGCGCCTTAAATTCACCCCTCCACTTT.

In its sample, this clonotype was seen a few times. The CDR3 DNA reads as TGCGCCAGCTACAGGGGGCCTATAGGAAATGAGCAGTTCTTC. Its protein is CASYRGPIGNEQFF. The gene calls are TRBV5-1 and TRBJ2-1, with TRBD1 identical over 9 bases. In germline, CDR1 is SGHRS, CDR2 YFSETQ. CDR3 length: 14 amino acids. Losses at the gene ends were 7 bases for V and 7 bases for J; bases not matched to a gene: 9.

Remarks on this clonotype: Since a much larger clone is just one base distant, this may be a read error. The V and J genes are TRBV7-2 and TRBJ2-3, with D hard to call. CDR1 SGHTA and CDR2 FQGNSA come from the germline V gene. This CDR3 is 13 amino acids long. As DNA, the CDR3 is TGTGCCAGCAGCCCTCGCGTATCAGATCCGCAGTATTTT. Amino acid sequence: CASSPRVSDPQYF.

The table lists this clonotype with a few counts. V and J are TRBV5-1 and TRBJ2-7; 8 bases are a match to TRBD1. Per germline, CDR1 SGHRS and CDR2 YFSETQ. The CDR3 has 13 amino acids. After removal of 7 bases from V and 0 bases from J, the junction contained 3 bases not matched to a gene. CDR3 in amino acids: CASGQGFSYEQYF. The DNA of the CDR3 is TGCGCCAGCGGACAGGGCTTCTCCTACGAGCAGTACTTC.

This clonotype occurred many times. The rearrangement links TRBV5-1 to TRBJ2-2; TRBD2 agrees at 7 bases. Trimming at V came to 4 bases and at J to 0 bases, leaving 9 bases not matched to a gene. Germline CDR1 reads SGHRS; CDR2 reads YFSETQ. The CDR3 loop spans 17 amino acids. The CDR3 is CASSQGGAGANTGELFF. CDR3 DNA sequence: TGCGCCAGCAGCCAGGGAGGGGCAGGCGCGAACACCGGGGAGCTGTTTTTT.

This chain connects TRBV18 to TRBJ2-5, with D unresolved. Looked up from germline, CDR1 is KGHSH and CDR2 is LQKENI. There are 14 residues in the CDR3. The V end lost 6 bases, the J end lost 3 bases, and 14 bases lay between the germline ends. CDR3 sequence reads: CASSSADGKETQYF. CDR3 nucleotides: TGTGCCAGCTCCTCCGCAGACGGAAAAGAGACCCAGTACTTC.

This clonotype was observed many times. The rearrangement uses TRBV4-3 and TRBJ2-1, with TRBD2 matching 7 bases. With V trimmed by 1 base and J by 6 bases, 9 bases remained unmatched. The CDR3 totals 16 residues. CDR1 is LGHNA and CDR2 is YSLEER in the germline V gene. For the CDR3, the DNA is TGCGCCAGCAGCCAAGGGGGAAGGGGAGGGGCCAATGAGCAGTTCTTC. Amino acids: CASSQGGRGGANEQFF.

CDR3 sequence: CASSLVRRDGYEQYV. The CDR3 DNA sequence: TGTGCCAGCAGCTTAGTTCGCAGAGATGGCTACGAGCAGTACGTC. V is TRBV7-9 and J is TRBJ2-7; no definite D call. The germline gives CDR1 SEHNR, CDR2 FQNEAQ (reference sequence). The CDR3 runs 15 residues. V dropped 1 base and J dropped 3 bases, with 13 bases sitting between them.

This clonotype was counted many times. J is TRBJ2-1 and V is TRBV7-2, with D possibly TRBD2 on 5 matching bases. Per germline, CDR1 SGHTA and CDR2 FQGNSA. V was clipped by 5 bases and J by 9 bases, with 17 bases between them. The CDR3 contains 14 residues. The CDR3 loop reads CASSPDGVRGEQFF. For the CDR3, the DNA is TGTGCCAGCAGCCCAGACGGGGTACGAGGTGAGCAGTTCTTC.

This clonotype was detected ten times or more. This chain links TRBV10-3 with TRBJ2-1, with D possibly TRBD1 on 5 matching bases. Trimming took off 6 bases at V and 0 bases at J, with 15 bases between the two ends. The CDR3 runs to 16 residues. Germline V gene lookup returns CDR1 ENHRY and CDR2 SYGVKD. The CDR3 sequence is CAIRSQGGSSYNEQFF. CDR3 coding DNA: TGTGCCATCAGGTCCCAGGGCGGAAGCTCCTACAATGAGCAGTTCTTC.

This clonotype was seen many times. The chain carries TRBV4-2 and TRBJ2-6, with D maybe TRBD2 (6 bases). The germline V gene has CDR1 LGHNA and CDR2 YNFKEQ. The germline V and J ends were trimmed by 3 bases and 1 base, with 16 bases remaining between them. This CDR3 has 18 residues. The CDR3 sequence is CASSQTVQAGSGANVLTF. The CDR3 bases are TGTGCCAGCAGCCAGACTGTGCAGGCGGGATCTGGGGCCAACGTCCTGACTTTC.

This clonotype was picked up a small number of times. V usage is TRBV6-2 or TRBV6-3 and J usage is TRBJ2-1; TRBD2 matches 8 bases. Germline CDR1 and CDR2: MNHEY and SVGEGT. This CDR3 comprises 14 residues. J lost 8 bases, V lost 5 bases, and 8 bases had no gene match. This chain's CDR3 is CASSRGGSAHEQFF. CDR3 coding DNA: TGTGCCAGCAGTCGGGGGGGCAGTGCCCATGAGCAGTTCTTC.

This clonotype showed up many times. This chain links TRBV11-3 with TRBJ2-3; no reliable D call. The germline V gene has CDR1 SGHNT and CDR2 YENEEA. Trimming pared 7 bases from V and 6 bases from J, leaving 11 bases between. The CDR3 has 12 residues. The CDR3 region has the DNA TGTGCCAGCAAGGGTCGAGCTGATACGCAGTATTTT. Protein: CASKGRADTQYF.

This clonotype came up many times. The CDR3 loop is CASSLGLGNTEAFF. CDR3 bases: TGCGCCAGCAGCTTGGGACTTGGGAACACTGAAGCTTTCTTT. The V and J genes are TRBV5-1 and TRBJ1-1; no definite D call. The CDR3 contains 14 residues. The germline CDR1 and CDR2 sequences are SGHRS and YFSETQ. The V end was cut by 0 bases, the J end by 1 base, with 7 bases between.

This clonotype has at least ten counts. CDR3 loop: CASSQDWFLDTDTQYF. For the CDR3, the DNA is TGCGCCAGCAGCCAGGATTGGTTTCTTGATACAGATACGCAGTATTTT. The V and J genes are TRBV4-1 and TRBJ2-3; the D is unclear. Trimming cost V 3 bases and J 3 bases, with 16 bases left between them. The germline V gene has CDR1 MGHRA and CDR2 YSYEKL. The CDR3 is 16 residues long.

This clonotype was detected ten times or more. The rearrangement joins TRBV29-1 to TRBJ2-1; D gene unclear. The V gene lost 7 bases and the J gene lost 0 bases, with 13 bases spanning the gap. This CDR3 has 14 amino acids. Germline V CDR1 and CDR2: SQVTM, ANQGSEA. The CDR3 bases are TGCAGCGATGGACGGCCGAGCTCCTACAATGAGCAGTTCTTC. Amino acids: CSDGRPSSYNEQFF.

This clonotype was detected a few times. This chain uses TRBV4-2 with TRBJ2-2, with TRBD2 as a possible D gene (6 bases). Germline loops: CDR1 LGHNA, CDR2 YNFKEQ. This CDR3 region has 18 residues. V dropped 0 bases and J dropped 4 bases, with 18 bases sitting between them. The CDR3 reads CASSQDRARLGGTGELFF. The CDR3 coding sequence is TGTGCCAGCAGCCAAGATCGGGCCCGCCTCGGGGGCACCGGGGAGCTGTTTTTT.

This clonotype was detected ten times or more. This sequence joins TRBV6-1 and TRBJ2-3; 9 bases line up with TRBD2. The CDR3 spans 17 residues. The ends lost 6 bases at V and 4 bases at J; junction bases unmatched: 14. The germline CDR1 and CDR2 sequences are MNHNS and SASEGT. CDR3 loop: CASRPLWGGGASDTQYF. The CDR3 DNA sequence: TGTGCCAGCAGACCGCTCTGGGGCGGGGGGGCCTCAGATACGCAGTATTTT.

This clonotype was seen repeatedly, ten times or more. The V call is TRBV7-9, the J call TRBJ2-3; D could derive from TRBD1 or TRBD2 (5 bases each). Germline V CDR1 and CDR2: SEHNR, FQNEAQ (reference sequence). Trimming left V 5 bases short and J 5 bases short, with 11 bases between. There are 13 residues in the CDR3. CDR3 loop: CASSPGTRDTQYF. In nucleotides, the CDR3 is TGTGCCAGCAGCCCAGGGACGAGAGATACGCAGTATTTT.

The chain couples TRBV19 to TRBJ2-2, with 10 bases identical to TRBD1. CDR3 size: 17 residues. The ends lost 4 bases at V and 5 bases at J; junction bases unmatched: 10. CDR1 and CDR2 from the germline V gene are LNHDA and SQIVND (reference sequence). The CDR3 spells CASSTGTGAIRTGELFF. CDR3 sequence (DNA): TGTGCCAGTAGTACCGGGACAGGGGCCATTCGGACCGGGGAGCTGTTTTTT.

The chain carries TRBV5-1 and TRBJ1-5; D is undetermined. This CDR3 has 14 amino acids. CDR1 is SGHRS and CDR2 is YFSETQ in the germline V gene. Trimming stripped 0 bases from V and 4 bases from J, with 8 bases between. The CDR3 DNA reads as TGCGCCAGCAGCTTGGGGGTGCAAAATCAGCCCCAGCATTTT. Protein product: CASSLGVQNQPQHF. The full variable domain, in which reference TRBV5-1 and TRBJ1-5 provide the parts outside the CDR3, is KAGVTQTPRYLIKTRGQQVTLSCSPISGHRSVSWYQQTPGQGLQFLFEYFSETQRNKGNFPGRFSGRQFSNSRSEMNVSTLELGDSALYLCASSLGVQNQPQHFGDGTRLSIL.

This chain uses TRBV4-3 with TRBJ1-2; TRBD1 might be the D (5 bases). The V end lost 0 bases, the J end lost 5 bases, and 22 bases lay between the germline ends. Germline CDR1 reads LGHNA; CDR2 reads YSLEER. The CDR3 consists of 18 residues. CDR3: CASSQEPPGPAREYGYTF. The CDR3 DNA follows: TGCGCCAGCAGCCAAGAACCCCCGGGGCCAGCTCGCGAGTATGGCTACACCTTC.

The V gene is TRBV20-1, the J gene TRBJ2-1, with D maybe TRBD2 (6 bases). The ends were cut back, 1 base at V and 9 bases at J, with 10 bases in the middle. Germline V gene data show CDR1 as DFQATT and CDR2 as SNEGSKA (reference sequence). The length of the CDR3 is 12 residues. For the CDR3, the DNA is TGCAGTGCTAGAGGCGGGGAGGTTGAGCAGTTCTTC. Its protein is CSARGGEVEQFF.

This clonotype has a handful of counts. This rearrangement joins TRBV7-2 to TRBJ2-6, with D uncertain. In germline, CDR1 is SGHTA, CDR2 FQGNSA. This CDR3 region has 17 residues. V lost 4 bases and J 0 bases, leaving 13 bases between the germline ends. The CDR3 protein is CASSSLTQSSGANVLTF. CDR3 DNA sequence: TGTGCCAGCAGCTCACTAACCCAGAGCTCTGGGGCCAACGTCCTGACTTTC.